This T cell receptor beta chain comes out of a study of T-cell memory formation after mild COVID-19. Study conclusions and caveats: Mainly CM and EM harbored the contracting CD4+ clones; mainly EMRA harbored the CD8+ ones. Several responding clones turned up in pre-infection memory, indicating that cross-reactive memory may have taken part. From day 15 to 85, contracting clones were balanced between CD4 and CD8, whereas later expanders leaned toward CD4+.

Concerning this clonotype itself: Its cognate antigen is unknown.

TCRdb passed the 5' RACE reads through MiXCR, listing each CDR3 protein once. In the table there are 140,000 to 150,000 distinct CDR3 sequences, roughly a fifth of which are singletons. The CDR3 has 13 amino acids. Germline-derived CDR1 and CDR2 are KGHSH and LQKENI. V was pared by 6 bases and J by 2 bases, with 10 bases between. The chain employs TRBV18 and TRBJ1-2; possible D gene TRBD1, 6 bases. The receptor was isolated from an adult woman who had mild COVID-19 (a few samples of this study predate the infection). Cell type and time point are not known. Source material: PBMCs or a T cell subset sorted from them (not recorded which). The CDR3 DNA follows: TGTGCCAGCTCCGTCGACAGGAACTATGGCTACACCTTC. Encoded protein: CASSVDRNYGYTF.